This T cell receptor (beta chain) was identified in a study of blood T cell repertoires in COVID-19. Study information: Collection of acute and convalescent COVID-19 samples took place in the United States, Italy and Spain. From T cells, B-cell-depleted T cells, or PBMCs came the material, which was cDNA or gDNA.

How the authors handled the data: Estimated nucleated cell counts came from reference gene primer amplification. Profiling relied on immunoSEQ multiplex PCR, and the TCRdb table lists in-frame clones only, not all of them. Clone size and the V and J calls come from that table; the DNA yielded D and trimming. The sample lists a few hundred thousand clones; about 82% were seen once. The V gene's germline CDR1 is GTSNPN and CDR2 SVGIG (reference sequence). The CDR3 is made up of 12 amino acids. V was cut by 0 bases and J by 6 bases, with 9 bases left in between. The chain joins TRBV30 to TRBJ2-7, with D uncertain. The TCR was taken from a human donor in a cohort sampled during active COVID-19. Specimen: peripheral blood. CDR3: CAWSVGVFEQYF. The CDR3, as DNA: TGTGCCTGGAGTGTAGGAGTGTTCGAGCAGTACTTC.